This T cell receptor (beta chain) was obtained from a study of blood T cell repertoires in COVID-19. Study details: Sample material is recorded as cDNA or gDNA derived from T cells, B-cell-depleted T cells, or PBMCs.

The V gene's germline CDR1 is KGHDR and CDR2 SFDVKD. The CDR3 has 14 amino acids. Trimming cost V 7 bases and J 7 bases; bases outside gene matches: 6. The protocol was immunoSEQ multiplex PCR, while the TCRdb copy is restricted to in-frame clones and leaves out a portion. The table shows approximately 57,000 clones, with 85% to 90% occurring only once. The rearrangement uses TRBV24-1 and TRBJ2-2; 9 nucleotides match TRBD1. This clonotype was sampled from a man aged 50 to 59 with acute or convalescent COVID-19. The sequenced material came from peripheral blood. CDR3 region: CATSLQGAGGELFF. CDR3 bases: TGTGCCACCAGCCTACAGGGGGCAGGCGGGGAGCTGTTTTTT.